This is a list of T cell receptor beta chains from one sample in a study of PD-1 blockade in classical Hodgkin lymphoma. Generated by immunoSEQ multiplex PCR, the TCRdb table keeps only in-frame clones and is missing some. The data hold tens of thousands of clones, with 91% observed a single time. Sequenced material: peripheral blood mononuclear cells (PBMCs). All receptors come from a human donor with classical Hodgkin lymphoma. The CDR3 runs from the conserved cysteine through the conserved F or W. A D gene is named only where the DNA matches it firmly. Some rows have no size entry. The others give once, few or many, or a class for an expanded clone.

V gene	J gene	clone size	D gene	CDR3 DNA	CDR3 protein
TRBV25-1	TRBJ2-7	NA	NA	TGTGCCAGCAGTAACTACGAGCAGTACTTC	CASSNYEQYF
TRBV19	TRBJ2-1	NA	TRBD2	TGTGCCAGTAGCACCGCCGGATGGGACGGGAGGGAATACAATGAGCAGTTCTTC	CASSTAGWDGREYNEQFF
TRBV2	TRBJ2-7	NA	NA	TGTGCCAGCAGTGGACAGGCCAACGAGCAGTACTTC	CASSGQANEQYF
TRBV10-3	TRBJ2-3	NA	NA	TGTGCCATCCCACGCATCCCTAGCGAGGATAATCATACGCAGTATTTT	CAIPRIPSEDNHTQYF
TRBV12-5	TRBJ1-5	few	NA	TGTGCTAGTGGTTCTCCCCTTGGGGCCCAGCATTTT	CASGSPLGAQHF
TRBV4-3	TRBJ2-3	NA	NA	TGCGCCAGCAGCCAAGAAGTCCGGGCGGGAGATACGCAGTATTTT	CASSQEVRAGDTQYF
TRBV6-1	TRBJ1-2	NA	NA	TGTGCCAGCAGTGAACCCCGGCTGCTCTATGGCTACACCTTC	CASSEPRLLYGYTF
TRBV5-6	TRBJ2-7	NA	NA	TGTGCCAGCAGCCGGGACTTTCAAACCTACGAGCAGTACTTC	CASSRDFQTYEQYF
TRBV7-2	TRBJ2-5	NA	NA	TGTGCCAGCAGCTTAGATAGCGCAGGGGAGACCCAGTACTTC	CASSLDSAGETQYF
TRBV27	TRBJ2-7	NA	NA	TGTGCCAGCAGTTTTTTGTACGAGCAGTACTTC	CASSFLYEQYF
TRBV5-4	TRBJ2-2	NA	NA	TGTGCCAGCAGCTTGGGAGTCAGGAGCACCGGGGAGCTGTTTTTT	CASSLGVRSTGELFF
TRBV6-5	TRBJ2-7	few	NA	TGTGCCAGCAGCCATACCGGGACTGCATCCTACGAGCAGTACTTC	CASSHTGTASYEQYF
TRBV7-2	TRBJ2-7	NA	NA	TGTGCCAGCAGCCTAGTCATCAACTCCTACGAGCAGTACTTC	CASSLVINSYEQYF
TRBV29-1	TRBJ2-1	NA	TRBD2	TGCAGCGTTGGGACTAGCGGGAGTGACGGTGAGCAGTTCTTC	CSVGTSGSDGEQFF
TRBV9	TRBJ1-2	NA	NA	TGTGCCAGCAGCGTAGTCCCCGGAGGTAACTATGGCTACACCTTC	CASSVVPGGNYGYTF
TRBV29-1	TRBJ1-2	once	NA	TGCAGCGTTGACGATGACTATGGCTACACCTTC	CSVDDDYGYTF